This entry features one T cell receptor (beta chain) sequence. Antigen: not known. Germline-derived CDR1 and CDR2 are LNHNV and YYDKDF (reference sequence). The CDR3 consists of 14 residues. Deletions cut 0 bases from V and 11 bases from J, with 16 bases between. These data belong to a study of CD8 T cells in ankylosing spondylitis. Whole-study results and caveats: What seemed typical of ankylosing spondylitis blood was a TCR beta motif built from fewer than ten highly homologous variants.

TCRdb reanalysed the 5' RACE reads using MiXCR and keeps one entry per CDR3 protein. The table lists fewer than 550,000 distinct CDR3 sequences, approximately 5.3% of them singletons. The source material was blood, either unsorted or a sorted T cell fraction (not recorded which). This clonotype was obtained from a male donor with ankylosing spondylitis. The J gene is TRBJ1-1, the V gene TRBV15, with D possibly matching TRBD1 (5 bases). Here the CDR3 DNA reads TGTGCCACCAGCAGAGATGAGGGGAGTGGTGAGGCTTTCTTT. Its translation: CATSRDEGSGEAFF.